This record looks at one TCR beta chain sequence and its context. The antigen remains undetermined. The method was immunoSEQ multiplex PCR; TCRdb's version includes in-frame clones alone and lacks a portion of them. The sample yields around 79,000 clones, around nine tenths seen once. This record comes from a study of OX40 agonist ivuxolimab in advanced cancers. Turning to the study itself: Ivuxolimab, an agonistic anti-OX40 (CD134) antibody, was given to patients. Dose-escalation patients suffered from hepatocellular carcinoma, melanoma, renal cell or head and neck cancer.

Study-wide points: CD8+ T cells showed, on average, more clonal expansion than CD4+ cells.

The CDR3 consists of 17 residues. With 3 bases removed from V and 0 bases from J, the gap between germline ends came to 17 bases. Germline V gene lookup returns CDR1 KGHSH and CDR2 LQKENI. This sequence was found in an adult with an advanced solid tumor such as melanoma, head and neck, liver or kidney cancer. This specimen was CD4+ or CD8+ T cells sorted from blood, taken in a trial of the OX40 agonist ivuxolimab. This chain uses TRBV18 with TRBJ2-5; the D gene could be TRBD1 or TRBD2 (7 bases each). DNA of the CDR3: TGTGCCAGCTCACCCTCCAGGGGGGGCCTATACCAAGAGACCCAGTACTTC. Translation gives CASSPSRGGLYQETQYF.